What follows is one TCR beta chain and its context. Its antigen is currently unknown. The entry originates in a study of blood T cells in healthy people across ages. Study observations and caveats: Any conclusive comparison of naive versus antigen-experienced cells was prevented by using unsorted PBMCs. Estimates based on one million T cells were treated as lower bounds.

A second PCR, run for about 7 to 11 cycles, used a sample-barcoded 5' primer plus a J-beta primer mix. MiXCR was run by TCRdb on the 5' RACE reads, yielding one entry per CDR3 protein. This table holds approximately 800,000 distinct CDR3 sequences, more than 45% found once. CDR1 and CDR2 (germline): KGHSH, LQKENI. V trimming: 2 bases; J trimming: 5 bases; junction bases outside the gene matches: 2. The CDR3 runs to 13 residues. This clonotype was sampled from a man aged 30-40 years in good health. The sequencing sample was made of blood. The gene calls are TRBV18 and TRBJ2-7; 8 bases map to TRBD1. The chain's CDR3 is CASSPLQGDEQYF. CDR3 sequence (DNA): TGTGCCAGCTCACCATTACAGGGGGACGAGCAGTACTTC. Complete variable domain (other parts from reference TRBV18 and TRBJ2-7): NAGVMQNPRHLVRRRGQEARLRCSPMKGHSHVYWYRQLPEEGLKFMVYLQKENIIDESGMPKERFSAEFPKEGPSILRIQQVVRGDSAAYFCASSPLQGDEQYFGPGTRLTVT.